The next 10 T cell receptor beta chains were all read from a single sample in a study of cytomegalovirus exposure and HLA in healthy donors. Vbeta (60) and Jbeta (13) primers were used in the PCR. TCRdb keeps only in-frame clones here, not all; method: immunoSEQ multiplex PCR. Of 150,000 to 200,000 clones in the sample, approximately 80% are singletons; the top ten hold 2% to 3%. The source material was PBMCs. These receptors all stem from a male donor in good health and CMV-seronegative.

This chain connects TRBV6-6 to TRBJ2-5; 8 bases fit TRBD1. This CDR3 contains 14 residues. The junction had 4 bases not matched to a gene; V was cut back by 2 bases and J by 5 bases. In germline, CDR1 is MNHNY, CDR2 SVGAGI (reference sequence). CDR3 in DNA: TGTGCCAGCAGTTACCTGGACAGGGTTGAGACCCAGTACTTC. As protein: CASSYLDRVETQYF.

The gene calls are TRBV5-4 and TRBJ2-7; D is ambiguous. Deletions cut 0 bases from V and 0 bases from J, with 10 bases between. The germline CDR1 and CDR2 sequences are SGHNT and YYREEE (reference sequence). The CDR3 runs to 15 residues. The CDR3 nucleotides read TGTGCCAGCAGCTTGGTCGGAAAGCGCTCCTACGAGCAGTACTTC. It translates to CASSLVGKRSYEQYF.

The genes are TRBV5-1 and TRBJ2-7; 7 positions match TRBD1. The CDR3 covers 15 residues. Losses at the gene ends were 4 bases for V and 1 base for J; bases not matched to a gene: 8. Germline-derived CDR1 and CDR2 are SGHRS and YFSETQ. This chain's CDR3 is CASSRDPGQSYEQYF. The CDR3 bases are TGCGCCAGCAGCAGGGATCCGGGACAGTCCTACGAGCAGTACTTC.

The CDR3 region has the DNA TGTGCCAGCAGCTTCAGCGGGGAGTACAATGAGCAGTTCTTC. As protein: CASSFSGEYNEQFF. The rearrangement joins TRBV7-9 to TRBJ2-1, with 7 positions matching TRBD2. With 3 bases clipped from V and 4 bases from J, the junction kept 3 bases outside the gene matches. There are 14 residues in the CDR3. CDR1 and CDR2 from the germline V gene are SEHNR and FQNEAQ (reference sequence).

The V gene is TRBV7-8, the J gene TRBJ1-2; maybe TRBD1 (6 bases). Germline lookup yields CDR1 SGHVS and CDR2 FQNEAQ. The CDR3 loop spans 15 amino acids. V was trimmed by 1 base and J by 0 bases, leaving 9 bases between them. CDR3 bases: TGTGCCAGCAGCTTAGGGACAGAAGCTAACTATGGCTACACCTTC. Protein product: CASSLGTEANYGYTF. Looking up the rest from reference TRBV7-8 and TRBJ1-2 gives the full variable domain: GAGVSQSPRYKVAKRGQDVALRCDPISGHVSLFWYQQALGQGPEFLTYFQNEAQLDKSGLPSDRFFAERPEGSVSTLKIQRTQQEDSAVYLCASSLGTEANYGYTFGSGTRLTVV.

V is TRBV19 and J is TRBJ1-6; D remains unclear. The CDR3 totals 13 residues. Trimming shortened V by 5 bases and J by 8 bases, and 10 bases separated the two germline ends. Germline values: CDR1 LNHDA, CDR2 SQIVND (reference sequence). The CDR3 spells CASSPRSYSPLHF. The CDR3 DNA reads as TGTGCCAGTAGTCCCCGGTCCTATTCACCCCTCCACTTT.

V and J are TRBV5-6 and TRBJ2-4; D might be TRBD2 (6 bases). Germline CDR1 is SGHDT and CDR2 is YYEEEE. The CDR3 contains 15 residues. V lost 4 bases, J lost 10 bases, and 21 bases lay in between. CDR3 sequence: CASSGTGTGEDIQYF. Written as DNA, the CDR3 is TGTGCCAGCAGCGGGACGGGGACTGGCGAAGATATTCAGTACTTC.

The chain links TRBV7-8 to TRBJ2-7, with 9 bases matching TRBD1. The trim removed 1 base at V and 6 bases at J, leaving 10 bases unmatched. This CDR3 is 16 amino acids long. Germline V lookup: CDR1 SGHVS, CDR2 FQNEAQ. The CDR3 DNA reads TGTGCCAGCAGCTTAGTGGGAGACGGACAGGGGAGCGAGCAGTACTTC. Its translation is CASSLVGDGQGSEQYF.

V is TRBV11-1 and J is TRBJ1-2; maybe TRBD1 (6 bases). Trimming pared 5 bases from V and 8 bases from J, leaving 18 bases between. Per the germline V gene, CDR1 is SGHAT and CDR2 is FQDESV (reference sequence). The CDR3 consists of 14 residues. The CDR3, as DNA: TGTGCCAGCAGCCAGGACAGTCGACTTGAAGGCTACACCTTC. Translated: CASSQDSRLEGYTF.

The chain uses TRBV25-1 and TRBJ2-5; 10 nucleotides line up with TRBD2. Trimming cost V 4 bases and J 2 bases; bases outside gene matches: 7. CDR1 and CDR2 from the germline V gene are MGHDK and SYGVNS. The CDR3 has 16 residues. The CDR3 protein is CASSGRGLAAQETQYF. The CDR3 DNA sequence: TGTGCCAGCAGTGGTCGCGGACTAGCGGCACAAGAGACCCAGTACTTC. Combining the CDR3 with reference TRBV25-1 and TRBJ2-5 gives the whole variable domain EADIYQTPRYLVIGTGKKITLECSQTMGHDKMYWYQQDPGMELHLIHYSYGVNSTEKGDLSSESTVSRIRTEHFPLTLESARPSHTSQYLCASSGRGLAAQETQYFGPGTRLLVL.